The 19 T cell receptor beta chains given below trace back to one sample, sequenced in a study of T cells in Graves' hyperthyroidism and ophthalmopathy. Amplification of TCR beta CDR3 regions used RNA as the template. HTBI primers were used for first-round RT-PCR of the TCR CDR3. TCRdb re-called the multiplex PCR reads through MiXCR, storing one row per CDR3 protein. The data contain approximately 700,000 distinct CDR3 sequences, 40% to 55% of them seen just once; the ten biggest clones take up under 8%. Material: peripheral blood or thyroid tissue (not recorded which). These receptors were collected from an adult man with Graves' disease, either hyperthyroidism or ophthalmopathy (not recorded which).

About this clonotype itself: A junction end diverges from the germline sequence, so it may reflect a read error. This chain connects TRBV9 to TRBJ2-7; 7 bases align to TRBD2. Germline V gene data show CDR1 as SGDLS and CDR2 as YYNGEE. The CDR3 extends over 12 amino acids. The chain's CDR3 is CASSVGGLPLSF. CDR3 DNA sequence: TGTGCCAGCAGCGTGGGGGGACTACCGCTCTCCTTC.

This clonotype was found once. A much larger clone sits a single nucleotide away, making a read error possible. J is TRBJ1-1 and V is TRBV11-2, with D unresolved. V dropped 5 bases and J dropped 3 bases, with 10 bases sitting between them. CDR3 length: 13 amino acids. Germline V CDR1 and CDR2: SGHAT, FQNNGV. For the CDR3, the DNA is TGTGCCAGCAGCGTGTCGGTGGACACTGAAGCTTTCTTT. It translates to CASSVSVDTEAFF.

The V gene is TRBV7-9, the J gene TRBJ2-7; D might be TRBD1 (6 bases). The CDR3 sequence is 15 residues long. Germline CDR1 reads SEHNR; CDR2 reads FQNEAQ (reference sequence). V was shortened by 5 bases and J by 1 base, with 15 bases between the two germline ends. Here the CDR3 reads CASSPEGGLSYEQYF. The CDR3 nucleotides are TGTGCCAGCAGCCCAGAAGGGGGATTATCCTACGAGCAGTACTTC.

V is TRBV29-1 and J is TRBJ1-6; a weak D match, TRBD1 (5 bases). This CDR3 contains 11 residues. Trimming cost V 8 bases and J 10 bases, with 12 bases left between them. Germline V CDR1 and CDR2: SQVTM, ANQGSEA. DNA of the CDR3: TGCAGCCAAGCCAGGGACTCACCCCTCCACTTT. Protein sequence: CSQARDSPLHF. Variable domain in full (rest from reference TRBV29-1 and TRBJ1-6): SAVISQKPSRDICQRGTSLTIQCQVDSQVTMMFWYRQQPGQSLTLIATANQGSEATYESGFVIDKFPISRPNLTFSTLTVSNMSPEDSSIYLCSQARDSPLHFGNGTRLTVT.

The V call is TRBV24-1, the J call TRBJ2-5; 9 bases are shared with TRBD1. This CDR3 is built from 15 residues. V shed 4 bases and J 4 bases; nucleotides not matched to a gene: 6. Germline V lookup: CDR1 KGHDR, CDR2 SFDVKD. The CDR3: CATSDGTGFGETQYF. The DNA for the CDR3 is TGTGCCACCAGTGACGGGACAGGGTTTGGAGAGACCCAGTACTTC.

This clonotype was counted between two and nine times. The chain combines TRBV20-1 with TRBJ2-7, with 9 bases matching TRBD1. With V trimmed by 0 bases and J by 0 bases, 3 bases remained unmatched. The CDR3 has 15 residues. From germline, CDR1 is DFQATT and CDR2 SNEGSKA (reference sequence). CDR3 nucleotides: TGCAGTGCTAGAGATAGGGACAGGGACTCCTACGAGCAGTACTTC. This encodes CSARDRDRDSYEQYF.

The chain joins TRBV7-9 to TRBJ2-5; D is undetermined. CDR3 length: 14 amino acids. V was pared by 5 bases and J by 1 base, with 11 bases between. Germline V gene lookup returns CDR1 SEHNR and CDR2 FQNEAQ (reference sequence). CDR3 region: CASSGRTTQETQYF. In nucleotides, the CDR3 is TGTGCCAGCAGCGGTCGCACTACCCAAGAGACCCAGTACTTC.

The chain is built from TRBV12-3 or TRBV12-4 and TRBJ2-6; D call uncertain. Trimming removed 6 bases at V and 13 bases at J, with 4 bases between. The CDR3 runs to 9 residues. CDR3 loop: CASSSVLTF. The CDR3 bases are TGTGCCAGCAGCTCAGTCCTGACTTTC.

This clonotype was detected many times. The chain couples TRBV10-3 to TRBJ1-1; 8 nucleotides line up with TRBD1. The germline V gene has CDR1 ENHRY and CDR2 SYGVKD. The CDR3 runs to 14 residues. V lost 2 bases, J lost 6 bases, and 5 bases stayed unmatched. CDR3 loop: CAISERQGLAEAFF. The CDR3 DNA sequence: TGTGCCATCAGTGAGCGACAGGGGCTTGCTGAAGCTTTCTTT.

The V and J genes are TRBV5-2 and TRBJ2-2; TRBD2 is the table's D call and was not checked against the DNA. TRBV5-2 is recorded as a pseudogene. The CDR3 has 16 residues. The CDR3 nucleotides read TGTGCCAGCAAAGCCACTAGCGGGAGTATCACCGGGGAGCTGTTTTTT. Translation: CASKATSGSITGELFF.

Only a few counts were recorded for this clonotype. This chain links TRBV7-8 with TRBJ2-5; 7 positions agree with TRBD1. Germline-derived CDR1 and CDR2 are SGHVS and FQNEAQ. Germline trimming cut 5 bases from V and 1 base from J; bases unmatched to any gene: 7. This CDR3 region has 15 residues. CDR3 sequence (DNA): TGTGCCAGCAGCCGTACACAGGGGACCCAAGAGACCCAGTACTTC. Amino acid sequence: CASSRTQGTQETQYF.

This sequence joins TRBV5-1 and TRBJ1-4, with D unresolved. The V and J ends lost 4 bases and 3 bases respectively, with 10 bases between them. Germline values: CDR1 SGHRS, CDR2 YFSETQ. This CDR3 is 14 amino acids long. The CDR3 DNA reads as TGCGCCAGCAGCACCAGGACGTCTAATGAAAAACTGTTTTTT. It encodes CASSTRTSNEKLFF. Drawing the rest from reference TRBV5-1 and TRBJ1-4, the complete variable domain is KAGVTQTPRYLIKTRGQQVTLSCSPISGHRSVSWYQQTPGQGLQFLFEYFSETQRNKGNFPGRFSGRQFSNSRSEMNVSTLELGDSALYLCASSTRTSNEKLFFGSGTQLSVL.

V usage is TRBV7-9 and J usage is TRBJ1-3; no definite D call. The CDR3 is 12 amino acids. Between the trimmed V and J ends, which lost 5 bases and 6 bases, there was a span of 8 bases. The germline V gene encodes CDR1 SEHNR and CDR2 FQNEAQ (reference sequence). CDR3 amino acids: CASSPTENTIYF. The DNA of the CDR3 is TGTGCCAGCAGCCCGACGGAAAACACCATATATTTT.

CDR3 sequence (DNA): TGTGCCAGCAGCTCCCTCCGGGACAGGGGGGACTACGAGCAGTACTTC. It yields the protein CASSSLRDRGDYEQYF. The chain has TRBV7-9 and TRBJ2-7; TRBD1 aligns across 11 bases. Germline CDR1 and CDR2: SEHNR and FQNEAQ (reference sequence). V shed 4 bases and J 3 bases; nucleotides not matched to a gene: 8. The CDR3 is 16 residues long.

This clonotype was seen at least ten times. This chain uses TRBV24-1 with TRBJ1-2; no definite D call. Between the trimmed V and J ends, which lost 2 bases and 2 bases, there was a span of 8 bases. CDR1 is KGHDR and CDR2 is SFDVKD in the germline V gene. The CDR3 runs to 14 residues. CDR3 sequence (DNA): TGTGCCACCAGTGATTCGACGGCAAACTATGGCTACACCTTC. The encoded protein is CATSDSTANYGYTF.

This clonotype occurred many times. The rearrangement links TRBV29-1 to TRBJ1-5, with 9 bases identical to TRBD1. This CDR3 is 14 amino acids long. J gave up 1 base and V 7 bases, and 5 bases lay outside the gene matches. The germline CDR1 and CDR2 sequences are SQVTM and ANQGSEA. This chain's CDR3 is CSAGTGPSNQPQHF. The CDR3 nucleotides are TGCAGCGCAGGGACAGGGCCCAGCAATCAGCCCCAGCATTTT.

In this sample, this clonotype turned up a few times. The rearrangement uses TRBV5-1 and TRBJ2-2; tentative D call: TRBD1 (5 bases). V lost 5 bases and J lost 0, with 11 bases in between. The CDR3 is 15 amino acids. Per germline, CDR1 SGHRS and CDR2 YFSETQ. CDR3 residues: CASSTDTSNTGELFF. Here the CDR3 DNA reads TGCGCCAGCAGTACGGACACATCGAACACCGGGGAGCTGTTTTTT.

This clonotype was detected many times. The chain couples TRBV24-1 to TRBJ2-7, with TRBD1 identical over 11 bases. V shed 9 bases and J 5 bases; nucleotides not matched to a gene: 5. The CDR3 covers 13 residues. CDR1 KGHDR and CDR2 SFDVKD come from the germline V gene. The chain's CDR3 is CATAGTGGHEQYF. In nucleotides, the CDR3 is TGTGCCACCGCAGGGACAGGGGGGCACGAGCAGTACTTC.

Of note for this clonotype: This may be a read error, as it is one base from a much larger clone. CDR3 protein: CASSLGGIAGNQPRHF. The CDR3 DNA sequence: TGTGCCAGCAGCCTAGGAGGAATCGCGGGCAATCAGCCCCGGCATTTT. The chain joins TRBV19 to TRBJ1-5; D is unclear. There are 16 residues in the CDR3. In germline, CDR1 is LNHDA, CDR2 SQIVND (reference sequence).